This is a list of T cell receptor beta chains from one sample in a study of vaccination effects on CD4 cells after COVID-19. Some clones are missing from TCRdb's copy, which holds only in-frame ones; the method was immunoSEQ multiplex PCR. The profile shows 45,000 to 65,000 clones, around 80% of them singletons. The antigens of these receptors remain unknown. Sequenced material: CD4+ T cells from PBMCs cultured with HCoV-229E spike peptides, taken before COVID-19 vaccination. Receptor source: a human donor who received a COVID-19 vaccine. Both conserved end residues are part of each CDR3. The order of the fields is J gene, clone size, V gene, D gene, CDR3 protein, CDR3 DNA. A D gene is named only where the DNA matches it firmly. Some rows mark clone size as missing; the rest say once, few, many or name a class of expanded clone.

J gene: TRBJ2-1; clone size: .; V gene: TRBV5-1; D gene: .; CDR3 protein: CASSLVGQGSSEQFF; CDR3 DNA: TGCGCCAGCAGCTTGGTAGGGCAGGGATCGAGTGAGCAGTTCTTC
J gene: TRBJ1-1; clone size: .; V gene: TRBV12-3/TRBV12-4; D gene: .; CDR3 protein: CASSLTVPPEAFF; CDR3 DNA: TGTGCCAGCAGTTTAACGGTTCCCCCTGAAGCTTTCTTT
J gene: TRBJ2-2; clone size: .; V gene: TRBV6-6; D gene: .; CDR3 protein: CASSYRQGGTGELFF; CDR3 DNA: TGTGCCAGCAGTTACAGACAGGGAGGTACCGGGGAGCTGTTTTTT
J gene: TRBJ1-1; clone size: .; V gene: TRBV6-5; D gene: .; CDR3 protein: CASSYDWNTEAFF; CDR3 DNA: TGTGCCAGCAGTTATGACTGGAACACTGAAGCTTTCTTT
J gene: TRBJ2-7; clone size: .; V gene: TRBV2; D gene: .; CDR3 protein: CASNPNNLYEQYF; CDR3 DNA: TGTGCCAGCAATCCCAACAATCTCTACGAGCAGTACTTC
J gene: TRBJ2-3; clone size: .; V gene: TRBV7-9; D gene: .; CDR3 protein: CASSVTSVRDTYTDTQYF; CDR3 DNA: TGTGCCAGCAGCGTAACGTCCGTCCGGGACACCTACACAGATACGCAGTATTTT
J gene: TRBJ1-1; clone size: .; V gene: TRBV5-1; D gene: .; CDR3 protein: CASSTFFYQDTEAFF; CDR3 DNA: TGCGCCAGCAGCACCTTCTTCTACCAGGACACTGAAGCTTTCTTT
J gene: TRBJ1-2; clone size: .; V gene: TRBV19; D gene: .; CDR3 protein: CASTIGGNDYGYTF; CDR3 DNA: TGTGCCAGTACCATAGGGGGAAACGACTATGGCTACACCTTC
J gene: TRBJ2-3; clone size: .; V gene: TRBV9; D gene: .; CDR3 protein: CASSFQDSTDTQYF; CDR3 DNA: TGTGCCAGCAGCTTCCAGGACAGCACAGATACGCAGTATTTT
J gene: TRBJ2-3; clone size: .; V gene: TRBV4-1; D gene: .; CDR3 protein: CASSQQRTSTDTQYF; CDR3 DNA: TGCGCCAGCAGCCAACAGAGGACGAGCACAGATACGCAGTATTTT
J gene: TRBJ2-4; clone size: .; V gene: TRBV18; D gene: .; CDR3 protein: CASSPPGGGGGNIQYF; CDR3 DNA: TGTGCCAGCTCACCACCTGGGGGCGGAGGTGGAAACATTCAGTACTTC
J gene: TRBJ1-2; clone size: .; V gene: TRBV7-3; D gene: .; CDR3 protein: CASRPDDRPSNYGYTF; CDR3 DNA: TGTGCCAGCAGACCCGACGACAGGCCGTCTAACTATGGCTACACCTTC
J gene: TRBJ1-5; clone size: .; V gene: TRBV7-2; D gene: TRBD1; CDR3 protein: CASSSPGQDQPQHF; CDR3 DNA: TGTGCCAGCAGCTCACCGGGACAGGATCAGCCCCAGCATTTT
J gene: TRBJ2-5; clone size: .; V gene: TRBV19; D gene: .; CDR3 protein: CASRGELWEETQYF; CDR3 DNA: TGTGCCAGTAGGGGCGAGTTATGGGAAGAGACCCAGTACTTC
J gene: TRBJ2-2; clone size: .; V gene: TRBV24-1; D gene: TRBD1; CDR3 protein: CATSDPGTGFTGELFF; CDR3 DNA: TGTGCCACCAGTGACCCCGGGACAGGGTTCACCGGGGAGCTGTTTTTT
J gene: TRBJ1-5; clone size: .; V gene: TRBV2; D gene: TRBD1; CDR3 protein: CASAPTGAQPQHF; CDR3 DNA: TGTGCCAGCGCCCCTACAGGGGCTCAGCCCCAGCATTTT
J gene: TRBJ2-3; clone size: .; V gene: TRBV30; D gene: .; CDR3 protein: CAWSYGTDTQYF; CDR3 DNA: TGTGCCTGGAGTTATGGCACAGATACGCAGTATTTT
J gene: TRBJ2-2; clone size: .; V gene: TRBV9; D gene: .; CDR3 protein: CASSVVPQGSAGELFF; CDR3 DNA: TGTGCCAGCAGCGTAGTGCCACAGGGATCGGCCGGGGAGCTGTTTTTT
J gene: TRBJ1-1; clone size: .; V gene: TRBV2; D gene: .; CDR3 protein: CASRRGMNTEAFF; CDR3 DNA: TGTGCCAGCAGGAGGGGCATGAACACTGAAGCTTTCTTT
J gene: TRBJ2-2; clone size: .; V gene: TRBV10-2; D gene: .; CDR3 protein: CASSVSPGELFF; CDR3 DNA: TGCGCCAGCAGTGTAAGCCCCGGGGAGCTGTTTTTT
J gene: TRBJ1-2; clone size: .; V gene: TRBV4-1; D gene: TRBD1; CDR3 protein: CASSRETGDYGYTF; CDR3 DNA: TGCGCCAGCAGCCGGGAGACAGGGGACTATGGCTACACCTTC
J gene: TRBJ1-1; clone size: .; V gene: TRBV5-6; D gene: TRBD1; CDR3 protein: CASSPGTANTEAFF; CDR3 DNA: TGTGCCAGCAGCCCCGGGACAGCGAACACTGAAGCTTTCTTT
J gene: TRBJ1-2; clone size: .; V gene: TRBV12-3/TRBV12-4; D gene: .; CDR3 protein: CASSPDDSYGYTF; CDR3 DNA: TGTGCCAGCAGTCCGGACGACAGCTATGGCTACACCTTC
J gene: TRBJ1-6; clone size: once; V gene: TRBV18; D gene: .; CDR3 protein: CASSPLRTDNSPLHF; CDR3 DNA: TGTGCCAGCTCACCACTAAGGACAGATAATTCACCCCTCCACTTT
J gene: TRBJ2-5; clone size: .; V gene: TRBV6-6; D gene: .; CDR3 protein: CASRETVTRVETQYF; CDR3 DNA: TGTGCCAGCAGGGAGACAGTTACACGAGTGGAGACCCAGTACTTC
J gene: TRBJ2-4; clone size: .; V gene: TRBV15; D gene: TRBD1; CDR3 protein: CATSRPGQIAKNIQYF; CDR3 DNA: TGTGCCACCAGCAGACCGGGACAGATAGCCAAAAACATTCAGTACTTC
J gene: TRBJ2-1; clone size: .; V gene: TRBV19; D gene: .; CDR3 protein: CASSTRAYQFF; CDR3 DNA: TGTGCCAGTAGTACCCGGGCCTATCAGTTCTTC
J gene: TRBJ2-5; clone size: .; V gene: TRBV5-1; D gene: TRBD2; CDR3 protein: CASSLVAGGSQETQYF; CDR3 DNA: TGCGCCAGCAGCTTGGTTGCGGGGGGGAGCCAAGAGACCCAGTACTTC
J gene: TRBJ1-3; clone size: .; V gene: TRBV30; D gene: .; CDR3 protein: CAWSRPDGGNTIYF; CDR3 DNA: TGTGCCTGGAGTCGCCCAGACGGGGGAAACACCATATATTTT